The clone carrying this T cell receptor (beta chain) was counted a single time. Antigen specificity is unknown. The entry originates in a study of CD8 T cells in Susac syndrome. Study as a whole: At the time of blood draw, patients with Susac syndrome were therapy-naive, receiving corticosteroids, or receiving intravenous immunoglobulin alone. Study-wide results and caveats: The relatively small number of individuals in the TCR sequencing and HLA analysis was acknowledged by the study. In total CD8+ repertoires, 15 to 20 Susac-specific public clones were found, and roughly 5 in CD8+ TEMRA repertoires.

The authors reverse transcribed roughly 0.45 to 1 ug RNA with random hexamers. Amplification of the TCR beta CDR3 was carried out by immunoSEQ multiplex PCR, which spanned a total of 54 Vbeta and 13 Jbeta segments. TCRdb itself ran the immunoSEQ multiplex PCR reads through MiXCR, one entry per CDR3 protein. This sample has around 100,000 distinct CDR3 sequences, with roughly 96% found just once. The clonotype comes from a human donor with Susac syndrome. Sequenced material: CD8+ T cells from PBMCs.

The CDR3 nucleotides read TGTGCCAGCAGAGAGTACGAGCAGTACTTC. It encodes CASREYEQYF. The rearrangement links TRBV2 to TRBJ2-7; D gene unclear. The V end lost 6 bases, the J end lost 4 bases, and 4 bases lay between the germline ends. The CDR3 is 10 amino acids. CDR1 and CDR2 from the germline V gene are SNHLY and FYNNEI.